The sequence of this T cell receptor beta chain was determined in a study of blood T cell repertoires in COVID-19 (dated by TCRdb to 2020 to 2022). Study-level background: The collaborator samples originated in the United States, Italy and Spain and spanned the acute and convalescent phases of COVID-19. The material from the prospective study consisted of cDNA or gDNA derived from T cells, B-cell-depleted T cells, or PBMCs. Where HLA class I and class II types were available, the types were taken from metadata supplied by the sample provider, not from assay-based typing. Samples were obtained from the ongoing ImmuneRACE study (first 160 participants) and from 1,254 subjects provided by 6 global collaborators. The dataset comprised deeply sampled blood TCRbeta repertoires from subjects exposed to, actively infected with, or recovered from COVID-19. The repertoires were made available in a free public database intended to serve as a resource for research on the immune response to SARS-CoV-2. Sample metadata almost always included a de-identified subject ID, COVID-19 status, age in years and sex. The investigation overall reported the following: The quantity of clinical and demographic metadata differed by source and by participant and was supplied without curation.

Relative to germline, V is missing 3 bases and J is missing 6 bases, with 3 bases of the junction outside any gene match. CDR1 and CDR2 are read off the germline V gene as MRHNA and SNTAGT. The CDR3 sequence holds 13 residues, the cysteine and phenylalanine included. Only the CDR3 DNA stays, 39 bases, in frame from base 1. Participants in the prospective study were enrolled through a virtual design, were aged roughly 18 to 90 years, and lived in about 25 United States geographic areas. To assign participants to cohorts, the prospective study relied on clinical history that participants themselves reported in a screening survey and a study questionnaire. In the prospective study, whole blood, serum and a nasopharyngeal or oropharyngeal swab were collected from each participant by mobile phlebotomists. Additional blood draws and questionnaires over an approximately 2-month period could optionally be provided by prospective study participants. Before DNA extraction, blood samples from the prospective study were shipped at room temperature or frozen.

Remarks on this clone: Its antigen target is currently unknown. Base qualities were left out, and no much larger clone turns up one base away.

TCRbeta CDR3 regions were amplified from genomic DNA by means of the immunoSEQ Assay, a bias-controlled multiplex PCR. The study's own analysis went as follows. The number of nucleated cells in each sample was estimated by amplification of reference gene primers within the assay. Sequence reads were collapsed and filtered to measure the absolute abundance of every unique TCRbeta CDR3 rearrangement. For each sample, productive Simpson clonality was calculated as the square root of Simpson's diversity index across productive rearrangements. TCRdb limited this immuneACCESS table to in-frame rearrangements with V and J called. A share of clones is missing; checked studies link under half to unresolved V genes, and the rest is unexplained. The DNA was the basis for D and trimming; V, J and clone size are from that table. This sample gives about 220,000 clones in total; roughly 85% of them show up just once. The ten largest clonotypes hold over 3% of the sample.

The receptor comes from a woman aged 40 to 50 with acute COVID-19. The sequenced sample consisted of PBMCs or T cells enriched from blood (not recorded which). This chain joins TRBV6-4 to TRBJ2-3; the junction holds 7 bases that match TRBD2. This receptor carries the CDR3 CASSDQGGDTQYF. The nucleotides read TGTGCCAGCAGTGATCAGGGAGGGGATACGCAGTATTTT.